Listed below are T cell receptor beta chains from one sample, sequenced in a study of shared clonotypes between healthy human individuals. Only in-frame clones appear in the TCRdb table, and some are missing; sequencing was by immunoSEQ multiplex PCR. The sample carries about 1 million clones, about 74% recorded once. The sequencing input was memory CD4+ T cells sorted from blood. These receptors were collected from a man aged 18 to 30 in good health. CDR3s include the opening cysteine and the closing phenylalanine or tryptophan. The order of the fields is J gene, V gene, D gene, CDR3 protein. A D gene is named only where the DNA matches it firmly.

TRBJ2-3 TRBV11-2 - CASSLGGYPTDTQYF
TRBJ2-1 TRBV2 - CASSDLGPYNEQFF
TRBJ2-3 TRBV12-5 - CASGLVPVEDTQYF
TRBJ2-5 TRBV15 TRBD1 CATKPGQGERTQYF
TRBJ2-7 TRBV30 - CAWSKTPFMSF
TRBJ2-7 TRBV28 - CASSFKASLQEDEQYF
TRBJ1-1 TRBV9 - CASSVDSGLNTEAFF
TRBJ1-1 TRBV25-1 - CASRETGLYTEAFF
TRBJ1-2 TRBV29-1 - CSVAGDGYTF
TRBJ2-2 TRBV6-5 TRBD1 CASSSQGANTGELFF
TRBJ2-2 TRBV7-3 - CASSLSHRDTGELFF
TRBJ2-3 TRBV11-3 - CASSLQGSGTDTQYF
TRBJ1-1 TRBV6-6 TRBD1 CASSYSRGRNTEAFF
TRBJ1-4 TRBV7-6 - CASSLLDWGTNEKLFF
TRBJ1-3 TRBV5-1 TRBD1 CASSRDRAFGGNTIYF
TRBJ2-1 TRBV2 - CASSRFSSYNEQFF
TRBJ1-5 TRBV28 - CASSLGSSNQPQHF
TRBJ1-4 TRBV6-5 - CASSYSTGYEKLFF
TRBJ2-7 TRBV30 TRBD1 CAWTFFRTGPSSYEQYF
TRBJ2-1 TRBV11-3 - CASSQHRDRYNEQFF
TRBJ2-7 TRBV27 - CASSLAVAEQYF
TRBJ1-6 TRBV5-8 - CASSPRQVNSPLHF
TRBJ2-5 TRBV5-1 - CASTPNSGKETQYF
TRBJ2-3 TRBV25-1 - CASKGVGGLTDTQYF
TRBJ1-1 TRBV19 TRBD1 CASSTRQGFNTEAFF
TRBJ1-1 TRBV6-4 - CASSEGRDTEAFF
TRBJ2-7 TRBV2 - CASSEDGEQYF
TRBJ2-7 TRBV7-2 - CASSLPTQSSYEQYF
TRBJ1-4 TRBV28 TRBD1 CASRTGTGIRTNEKLFF
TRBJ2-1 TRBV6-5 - CASSKTGGEQFF
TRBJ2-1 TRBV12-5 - CATREYNEQFF
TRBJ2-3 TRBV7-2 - CASSLPQRPLYF
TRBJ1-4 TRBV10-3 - CAIRGDMAEKLFF
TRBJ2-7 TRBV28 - CASSSREFYEQYF
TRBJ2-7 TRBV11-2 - CASSLDFGGSSYEQYF
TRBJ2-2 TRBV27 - CASSLGRWAGMTGELFF
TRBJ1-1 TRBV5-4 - CASSLGVLLNTEAFF
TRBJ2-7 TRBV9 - CASSVGEAYEQYF
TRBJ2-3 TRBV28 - CASSRSTDTQYF
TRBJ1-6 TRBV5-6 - CASSRDAALGSPLHF
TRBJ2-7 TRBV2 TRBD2 CANTKTSGTSYYEQYF
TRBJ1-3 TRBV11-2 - CASSRAGSSGNTIYF
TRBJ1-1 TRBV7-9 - CASSDRRENTEAFF
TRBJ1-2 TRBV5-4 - CASSLNHKGNYGYTF
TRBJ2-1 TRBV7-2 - CASSPNRNYNEQFF
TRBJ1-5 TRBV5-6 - CASSLGRSQPQHF